What follows describes a single T cell receptor (beta chain). This specimen belongs to a study of CD8+ T cells in alopecia areata. Reverse transcribed after extraction, RNA yielded cDNA as the sequencing template. Sequencing was performed with immunoSEQ multiplex PCR; in TCRdb, only in-frame clones are kept and a portion is missing. The sample shows about 97,000 clones, roughly two fifths of them seen only once. The germline V gene encodes CDR1 SQVTM and CDR2 ANQGSEA. The V and J ends lost 4 bases and 7 bases respectively, with 11 bases between them. The CDR3 length is 12 residues. Sequencing input: CD4+ T cells sorted from blood. The rearrangement uses TRBV29-1 and TRBJ2-1; possibly TRBD2 for D (6 bases). The source of this sequence is a human donor with alopecia areata. Here the CDR3 DNA reads TGCAGCGTTGGCACTGGGAGGAATGAGCAGTTCTTC. It codes for CSVGTGRNEQFF.